This T cell receptor beta chain was sequenced in a study of blood T cell repertoires in COVID-19. Study summary: Nucleic acid was either cDNA or gDNA, and it came from T cells, B-cell-depleted T cells, or PBMCs.

TCRdb's table, derived via immunoSEQ multiplex PCR, lists solely in-frame clones and lacks some. Of some 250,000 clones in the sample, 88% are singletons; the top ten hold roughly 0.8%. The sequenced sample was peripheral blood. The source is a woman aged 30 to 39 with acute or convalescent COVID-19.

CDR3 loop: CASRRDSTEAFF. In DNA, the CDR3 is TGTGCCAGCAGGAGGGACAGCACTGAAGCTTTCTTT. This chain connects TRBV25-1 to TRBJ1-1, with TRBD1 matching over 7 bases. V dropped 6 bases and J dropped 4; count of bases not matched to a gene: 2. CDR1 and CDR2 (germline): MGHDK, SYGVNS. The CDR3 length is 12 residues.